Listed below are T cell receptor beta chains from one sample, sequenced in a study of PD-1 blockade in classical Hodgkin lymphoma. Assay used: immunoSEQ multiplex PCR; TCRdb lists only in-frame clones, some missing. Of about 50,000 clones in the sample, around 90% are singletons; the top ten hold approximately 15%. The material was peripheral blood mononuclear cells (PBMCs), obtained before the fourth cycle of nivolumab. These receptors came from a human donor with classical Hodgkin lymphoma. The CDR3 runs from the conserved cysteine through the conserved F or W. A D gene is named only where the DNA matches it firmly. Rows may omit the clone size; those that give it use once, few, many or a size class.

DNA,CDR3,V,size,D,J
TGTGCCAGCAGCTTAGTTTCTGGGGCCTACGAGCAGTACTTC,CASSLVSGAYEQYF,TRBV7-2,-,-,TRBJ2-7
TGTGCCAGCAGCTTCAAGGGGGCAGGTTATGAGCAGTACTTC,CASSFKGAGYEQYF,TRBV7-9,-,TRBD1,TRBJ2-7
TGTGCCAGTAGTAGGGGACAGGTAACCACGCACACCGGGGAGCTGTTTTTT,CASSRGQVTTHTGELFF,TRBV19,-,TRBD1,TRBJ2-2
TGTGCCAGTAGTATAGGGGTTCTCACAGATACGCAGTATTTT,CASSIGVLTDTQYF,TRBV19,once,-,TRBJ2-3
TGTGCCAGCTTGATTTACTACGAGCAGTACTTC,CASLIYYEQYF,TRBV6-5,-,-,TRBJ2-7
TGTGCCACCGATCCCTGGACTAGCAGGTTCCCTTACGAGCAGTACTTC,CATDPWTSRFPYEQYF,TRBV7-9,-,TRBD2,TRBJ2-7
TGCGCCAGCAGCTCGGGGACAGCAACTAATGAAAAACTGTTTTTT,CASSSGTATNEKLFF,TRBV5-1,-,TRBD1,TRBJ1-4
TGCGCCAGCAGCCAAGTAACAGGGGGCACTGAAGCTTTCTTT,CASSQVTGGTEAFF,TRBV4-1,-,TRBD1,TRBJ1-1
TGTGCCAGCTCACCCGACAGGTACGGGCAGCAGTACTTC,CASSPDRYGQQYF,TRBV18,-,-,TRBJ2-7
TGTGCCACCAGCGTACTAGCTCGGGAGTTAGAGACCCAGTACTTC,CATSVLARELETQYF,TRBV15,-,-,TRBJ2-5
TGTGCCAGCAGTGCGGAATCGGGGGGGTACAGGGGCATATGGGAGCAGTACTTC,CASSAESGGYRGIWEQYF,TRBV2,-,-,TRBJ2-7
TGTGCCAGCAGCTTAGCCGGGACTAGAGACAATGAGCAGTTCTTC,CASSLAGTRDNEQFF,TRBV7-6,-,TRBD2,TRBJ2-1
TGTGCCAGCAGCCCGGGACTAGCGGGAGGGCGCACAGATACGCAGTATTTT,CASSPGLAGGRTDTQYF,TRBV9,once,TRBD2,TRBJ2-3
TGTGCCAGCAGTTTCGTCGGGGCCGGCCGCGAGCAGTACTTC,CASSFVGAGREQYF,TRBV27,once,-,TRBJ2-7
TGTGCCAGCAGCCAAGTTTGGAGCTCCTACGAGCAGTACTTC,CASSQVWSSYEQYF,TRBV14,-,-,TRBJ2-7
TGTGCCAGCAGCCCGGGCCCTGGAGCGGGCAGCACAGATACGCAGTATTTT,CASSPGPGAGSTDTQYF,TRBV7-6,-,-,TRBJ2-3
TGTGCCAGCAGCTTGGCCGGTGGGGAGCTGTTTTTT,CASSLAGGELFF,TRBV5-6,few,-,TRBJ2-2
TGTGCCAGCAGAACCGACGGGCACACCTACAATGAGCAGTTCTTC,CASRTDGHTYNEQFF,TRBV5-8,few,-,TRBJ2-1
TGTGCCAGCTCACCAGAATATGACAGACTAAATGAAAAACTGTTTTTT,CASSPEYDRLNEKLFF,TRBV18,-,-,TRBJ1-4
TGTGCCAGCAGCCAAGACTTGGGTTTCCTCGCCTACGAGCAGTACTTC,CASSQDLGFLAYEQYF,TRBV14,-,-,TRBJ2-7
TGTGCCAGTAGCACGGGGAGGAACACTGAAGCTTTCTTT,CASSTGRNTEAFF,TRBV19,-,-,TRBJ1-1
TGTGCCAGCTCACCACGCGGGACCACCTACGAGCAGTACTTC,CASSPRGTTYEQYF,TRBV18,-,-,TRBJ2-7
TGTGCCAGCAGCTCCGACGTTGTACAGGGGACGTCAACCTATCAGCCCCAGCATTTT,CASSSDVVQGTSTYQPQHF,TRBV7-8,-,TRBD1,TRBJ1-5
TGCGCCAGCTTTCTAGGACAGGAGTCCTACAATGAGCAGTTCTTC,CASFLGQESYNEQFF,TRBV5-1,-,TRBD1,TRBJ2-1
TGTGCCAGCAGCTACATGCGGGATAGTGGGGCCAACGTCCTGACTTTC,CASSYMRDSGANVLTF,TRBV11-3,-,-,TRBJ2-6
TGTGCCAGCAGCCTAGCGGGAGTAGGCCACGATGAGCAGTTCTTC,CASSLAGVGHDEQFF,TRBV27,-,TRBD2,TRBJ2-1
TGCAGCGTTTCAGGACAAGGACAAGAGACCCAGTACTTC,CSVSGQGQETQYF,TRBV29-1,-,-,TRBJ2-5
TGTGCCAGCTCACCACCGAGGGGTCAGCCCCAGCATTTT,CASSPPRGQPQHF,TRBV18,-,-,TRBJ1-5
TGTGCCAGTAGTATGGGACAGCGCAATCAGCCCCAGCATTTT,CASSMGQRNQPQHF,TRBV19,-,TRBD1,TRBJ1-5
TGTGCCAGCATGACCCAGGGGGTATTCGGTCAGCCCCAGCATTTT,CASMTQGVFGQPQHF,TRBV2,-,TRBD1,TRBJ1-5
TGTGCCAGCAGTGAGAGGGCCTCCACCGGGGAGCTGTTTTTT,CASSERASTGELFF,TRBV6-1,-,-,TRBJ2-2
TGCAGCGTTGAGGTCAGATCCTACGAGCAGTACTTC,CSVEVRSYEQYF,TRBV29-1,-,-,TRBJ2-7
TGTGCCAGCAGTTTATCCCCAGCCTCCACCTACGAGCAGTACTTC,CASSLSPASTYEQYF,TRBV28,-,-,TRBJ2-7
TGTGCCAGCAGCTTAAGAGGGACCCCAACAACTAATGAAAAACTGTTTTTT,CASSLRGTPTTNEKLFF,TRBV7-8,-,-,TRBJ1-4
TGTGCTAGTGGCCCGGGACTAGCGGGAGGGTCGTTCTCTGGGGCCAACGTCCTGACTTTC,CASGPGLAGGSFSGANVLTF,TRBV12-5,-,TRBD2,TRBJ2-6
TGTGCCAGCACTCGGCAGGGGGATGATGAAGCTTTCTTT,CASTRQGDDEAFF,TRBV6-5,-,TRBD1,TRBJ1-1
TGTGCCAGCAGTGAGATTCCGGGACAGGGAGGCAATGAGCAGTTCTTC,CASSEIPGQGGNEQFF,TRBV6-1,-,TRBD1,TRBJ2-1
TGTGCCACCCGGGCGTCTGGGGCCAACGTCCTGACTTTC,CATRASGANVLTF,TRBV15,-,-,TRBJ2-6
TGTGCCAGCAGCCAGGACAGGGGGGTTCAGCCCCAGCATTTT,CASSQDRGVQPQHF,TRBV7-2,few,TRBD1,TRBJ1-5
TGTGCCAGCAGCTTATCGGTGGGGACTCTTGCTGGAAACACCATATATTTT,CASSLSVGTLAGNTIYF,TRBV11-2,-,-,TRBJ1-3
TGTGCCAGCAGCTCCTTCGAGGGTCGGAATCAGCCCCAGCATTTT,CASSSFEGRNQPQHF,TRBV5-6,-,-,TRBJ1-5
TGTGCCAGCAGTGCCCGGACAAGAGACTACGAGCAGTACTTC,CASSARTRDYEQYF,TRBV25-1,-,-,TRBJ2-7
TGTGCCAGCAGCTTAGACGGGAGTAGGAACAATGAGCAGTTCTTC,CASSLDGSRNNEQFF,TRBV7-2,-,-,TRBJ2-1
TGTGCCAGCTCATCAGCGGGAGGGCGCTACGAGCAGTACTTC,CASSSAGGRYEQYF,TRBV18,-,TRBD2,TRBJ2-7
TGTGCCAGCAGCTTCGGGATAGCCTATAGCACAGATACGCAGTATTTT,CASSFGIAYSTDTQYF,TRBV5-8,-,-,TRBJ2-3
TGTGCCAGCAGTGAATGGGGTGGAAGCAATCAGCCCCAGCATTTT,CASSEWGGSNQPQHF,TRBV6-1,once,-,TRBJ1-5